Sequencing of this TCR beta chain was carried out in a study of beta chain features in type 1 diabetes. Per the germline V gene, CDR1 is KGHSH and CDR2 is LQKENI. The CDR3 spans 16 residues. Trimming stripped 3 bases from V and 4 bases from J, with 16 bases between. Of the isolated RNA, all was reverse transcribed, and so the sequenced material was expressed TCRB transcripts. The protocol was immunoSEQ multiplex PCR, while the TCRdb copy is restricted to in-frame clones and leaves out a portion. The sample records about 40,000 clones, 45% to 50% being singletons. Sequencing was carried out using central memory CD4+ T cells from blood. This clonotype was sampled from a woman aged 18-35 years in good health. The V and J genes are TRBV18 and TRBJ2-1, with TRBD2 as a possible D gene (7 bases). The CDR3 nucleotides read TGTGCCAGCTCACCCCCTTCGGGGGGCCGATACAATGAGCAGTTCTTC. Its protein is CASSPPSGGRYNEQFF.